The rows below give T cell receptor beta chains drawn from one sample of a study of blood T cell repertoires in COVID-19. Method: immunoSEQ multiplex PCR; TCRdb's copy keeps in-frame clones and lacks some. Of about 260,000 clones listed, about four fifths are singletons. Sequenced input: peripheral blood. All receptors come from a woman aged 50 to 65 who had recovered from COVID-19. Both conserved end residues are part of each CDR3. D genes are given only for firm matches. Only some rows state a clone size, as once, few, many or a class for expanded clones.

D,J,V,size,CDR3,DNA
TRBD2,TRBJ2-1,TRBV30,.,CAWSVASGGNNEQFF,TGTGCCTGGAGTGTAGCTAGCGGGGGTAACAATGAGCAGTTCTTC
TRBD1,TRBJ2-2,TRBV5-1,.,CASSLPGGDTGELFF,TGCGCCAGCAGCTTACCAGGGGGCGACACCGGGGAGCTGTTTTTT
.,TRBJ2-7,TRBV29-1,once,CSVVRDSYEQYF,TGCAGCGTTGTTCGGGATTCCTACGAGCAGTACTTC
.,TRBJ1-3,TRBV19,.,CASKIPGVGNTIYF,TGTGCCAGTAAGATACCAGGGGTCGGAAACACCATATATTTT
TRBD2,TRBJ2-3,TRBV5-8,.,CASSFRLALTDTQYF,TGTGCCAGCAGCTTTAGACTAGCGCTAACAGATACGCAGTATTTT
.,TRBJ2-6,TRBV12-3/TRBV12-4,.,CASKGVRANVLTF,TGTGCCAGCAAGGGGGTTCGGGCCAACGTCCTGACTTTC
.,TRBJ1-2,TRBV5-4,.,CASSLEGRVGYGYTF,TGTGCCAGCAGCTTGGAGGGCAGGGTAGGCTATGGCTACACCTTC
.,TRBJ2-7,TRBV28,.,CASSPTSLSSYEQYF,TGTGCCAGCAGTCCCACCTCTCTTAGCTCCTACGAGCAGTACTTC
TRBD1,TRBJ2-3,TRBV18,.,CASSPLGQGGTDTQYF,TGTGCCAGCTCACCCCTCGGACAGGGGGGCACAGATACGCAGTATTTT
TRBD2,TRBJ2-2,TRBV5-1,.,CASSPLGLAGGTGELFF,TGCGCCAGCAGCCCTTTAGGACTAGCGGGGGGCACCGGGGAGCTGTTTTTT
.,TRBJ2-3,TRBV6-5,.,CASSYSSGDTQYF,TGTGCCAGCAGTTACTCGTCCGGAGATACGCAGTATTTT
TRBD1,TRBJ1-2,TRBV28,once,CASSLWQGANYGYTF,TGTGCCAGCAGTTTGTGGCAGGGGGCTAACTATGGCTACACCTTC
.,TRBJ1-2,TRBV7-2,.,CASSPGRGARGYTF,TGTGCCAGCAGCCCGGGGCGGGGGGCCAGGGGCTACACCTTC
.,TRBJ2-4,TRBV2,.,CASGGPGDIQYF,TGTGCCAGCGGCGGGCCTGGTGACATTCAGTACTTC
.,TRBJ1-3,TRBV2,.,CASKGLSSGNTIYF,TGTGCCAGCAAAGGACTCAGCTCTGGAAACACCATATATTTT
.,TRBJ2-7,TRBV5-1,.,CASSLWSMGGGRFDSYEQYF,TGCGCCAGCAGCTTATGGAGTATGGGCGGGGGCCGCTTCGACTCCTACGAGCAGTACTTC
.,TRBJ1-1,TRBV5-1,.,CASSLGRVPDTEAFF,TGCGCCAGCAGCTTGGGCAGGGTTCCGGACACTGAAGCTTTCTTT
.,TRBJ2-7,TRBV5-6,.,CASSSRNQYEQYF,TGTGCCAGCAGTAGTAGAAATCAATACGAGCAGTACTTC
.,TRBJ1-3,TRBV28,once,CASTQSLSGNTIYF,TGTGCCAGCACTCAGTCCCTCTCTGGAAACACCATATATTTT
.,TRBJ1-5,TRBV7-2,.,CASSLVGQGSNQPQHF,TGTGCCAGCAGCTTAGTGGGGCAGGGCAGCAATCAGCCCCAGCATTTT
TRBD1,TRBJ1-1,TRBV5-4,.,CASSMTGWPFF,TGTGCCAGCAGCATGACAGGGTGGCCTTTCTTT
TRBD1,TRBJ1-5,TRBV18,.,CASSPRQGMNQPQHF,TGTGCCAGCTCACCGCGACAGGGAATGAATCAGCCCCAGCATTTT
TRBD1,TRBJ1-6,TRBV25-1,once,CASSPGQVLPSYNSPLHF,TGTGCCAGCAGCCCGGGACAGGTCCTGCCCTCCTATAATTCACCCCTCCACTTT
TRBD1,TRBJ1-1,TRBV2,few,CASRWGITGVNTAFF,TGTGCCAGCAGGTGGGGAATAACAGGGGTAAATACAGCTTTCTTT
TRBD1,TRBJ2-7,TRBV4-3,.,CASSQERTGTSYEQYF,TGCGCCAGCAGCCAAGAGAGGACAGGGACCTCCTACGAGCAGTACTTC
.,TRBJ2-7,TRBV29-1,once,CSVKQGFDYEQYF,TGCAGCGTGAAACAGGGATTTGACTACGAGCAGTACTTC
TRBD1,TRBJ1-2,TRBV4-1,.,CASSQTGGNYGYTF,TGCGCCAGCAGCCAGACAGGGGGCAACTATGGCTACACCTTC
.,TRBJ1-6,TRBV4-1,.,CASSQDGGAGNSPLHF,TGCGCCAGCAGCCAAGATGGGGGGGCGGGAAATTCACCCCTCCACTTT
.,TRBJ2-4,TRBV25-1,.,CASSGGAPQIAKNIQYF,TGTGCCAGCAGTGGCGGGGCTCCCCAAATAGCCAAAAACATTCAGTACTTC
.,TRBJ2-7,TRBV6-5,.,CASSRKGQDYEQYF,TGTGCCAGCAGTCGAAAGGGGCAAGACTACGAGCAGTACTTC
TRBD2,TRBJ2-3,TRBV10-3,.,CAIRGLESTQYF,TGTGCCATCAGGGGACTAGAGAGTACGCAGTATTTT
.,TRBJ1-2,TRBV4-3,.,CASSQYGRAGGYTF,TGCGCCAGCAGCCAATACGGCAGGGCGGGAGGCTACACCTTC
.,TRBJ1-2,TRBV24-1,once,CATSAAGADYGYTF,TGTGCCACCAGTGCTGCAGGGGCAGACTATGGCTACACCTTC
.,TRBJ1-1,TRBV6-5,.,CASSYSGVANTEAFF,TGTGCCAGCAGTTACTCAGGGGTCGCGAACACTGAAGCTTTCTTT
.,TRBJ1-3,TRBV18,.,CASSQTEFSGNTIYF,TGTGCCAGCTCACAAACAGAGTTTTCTGGAAACACCATATATTTT
.,TRBJ1-5,TRBV6-6,.,CASSPLSRGLINQPQHF,TGTGCCAGCAGTCCCCTGTCACGAGGGTTAATCAATCAGCCCCAGCATTTT
TRBD1,TRBJ2-1,TRBV28,once,CASSPRQGAYNEQFF,TGTGCCAGCAGTCCACGTCAGGGGGCCTACAATGAGCAGTTCTTC
.,TRBJ2-3,TRBV12-3/TRBV12-4,.,CAILGGQADTQYF,TGTGCCATCCTGGGGGGGCAGGCAGATACGCAGTATTTT
.,TRBJ2-7,TRBV4-3,once,CASSRLRQGKSYEQYF,TGCGCCAGCAGCCGGTTAAGGCAGGGAAAATCCTACGAGCAGTACTTC
TRBD1,TRBJ2-7,TRBV7-2,.,CASSRGLGQASYEQYF,TGTGCCAGCAGCCGGGGGTTGGGACAGGCCTCCTACGAGCAGTACTTC
.,TRBJ2-6,TRBV19,.,CASSISSAGSYSGANVLTF,TGTGCCAGTAGTATTTCATCGGCAGGTTCATACTCTGGGGCCAACGTCCTGACTTTC
TRBD2,TRBJ2-1,TRBV11-3,.,CASSLEHSGSMTYNEQFF,TGTGCCAGCAGCTTAGAACATAGCGGGAGTATGACCTACAATGAGCAGTTCTTC
TRBD1,TRBJ1-2,TRBV28,.,CASSLTDRDPGYTF,TGTGCCAGCAGTTTAACGGACAGGGATCCTGGCTACACCTTC
TRBD1,TRBJ1-4,TRBV4-3,.,CASSQLQGATNEKLFF,TGCGCCAGCAGCCAATTACAGGGGGCCACTAATGAAAAACTGTTTTTT
TRBD1,TRBJ2-5,TRBV5-8,.,CASDRGRETQYF,TGTGCCAGCGACAGGGGGCGAGAGACCCAGTACTTC
TRBD1,TRBJ1-5,TRBV5-4,.,CASSAGTARPQHF,TGTGCCAGCAGTGCCGGGACAGCCCGGCCCCAGCATTTT
.,TRBJ2-1,TRBV12-5,.,CASGFGTVPTGFHYNEQFF,TGTGCTAGTGGTTTTGGTACGGTCCCTACAGGGTTCCACTACAATGAGCAGTTCTTC